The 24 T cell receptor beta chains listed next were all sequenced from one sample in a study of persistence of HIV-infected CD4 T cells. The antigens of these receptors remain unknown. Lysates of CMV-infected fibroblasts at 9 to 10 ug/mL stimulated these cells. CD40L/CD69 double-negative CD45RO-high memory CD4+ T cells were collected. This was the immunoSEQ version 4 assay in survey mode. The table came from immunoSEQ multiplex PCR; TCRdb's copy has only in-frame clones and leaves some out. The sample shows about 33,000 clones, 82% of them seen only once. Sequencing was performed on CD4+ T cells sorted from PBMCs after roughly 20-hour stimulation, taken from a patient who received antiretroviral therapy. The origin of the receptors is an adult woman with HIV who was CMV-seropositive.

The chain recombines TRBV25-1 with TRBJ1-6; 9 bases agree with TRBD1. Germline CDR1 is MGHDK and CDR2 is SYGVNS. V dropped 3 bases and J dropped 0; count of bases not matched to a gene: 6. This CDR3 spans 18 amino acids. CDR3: CASSDPGQGSSYNSPLHF. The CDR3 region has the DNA TGTGCCAGCAGTGACCCAGGACAGGGGAGCTCCTATAATTCACCCCTCCACTTT.

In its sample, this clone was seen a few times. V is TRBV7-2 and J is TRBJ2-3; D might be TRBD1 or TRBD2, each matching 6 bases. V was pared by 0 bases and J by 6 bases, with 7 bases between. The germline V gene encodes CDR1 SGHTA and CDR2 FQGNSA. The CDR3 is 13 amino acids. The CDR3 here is CASSLAGGDTQYF. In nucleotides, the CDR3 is TGTGCCAGCAGCTTAGCAGGGGGGGATACGCAGTATTTT.

CDR3 in DNA: TGTGCCAGCAGCTTCAGCCAGGAGACCCAGTACTTC. Amino acids: CASSFSQETQYF. The chain uses TRBV7-9 and TRBJ2-5; D is undetermined. The germline V gene encodes CDR1 SEHNR and CDR2 FQNEAQ (reference sequence). Trimming removed 3 bases at V and 5 bases at J, with 7 bases between. The CDR3 runs to 12 residues.

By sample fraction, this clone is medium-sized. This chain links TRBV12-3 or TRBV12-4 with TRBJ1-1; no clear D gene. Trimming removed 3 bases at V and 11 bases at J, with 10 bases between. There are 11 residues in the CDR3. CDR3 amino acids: CASSLQARAFF. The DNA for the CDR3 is TGTGCCAGCAGTTTGCAGGCGAGGGCTTTCTTT.

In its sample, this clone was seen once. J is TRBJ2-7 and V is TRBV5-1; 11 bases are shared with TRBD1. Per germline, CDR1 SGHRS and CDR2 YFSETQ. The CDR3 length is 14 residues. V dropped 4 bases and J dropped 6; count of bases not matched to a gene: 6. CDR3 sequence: CASSLRTGGGEQYF. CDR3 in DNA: TGCGCCAGCAGCCTTAGGACAGGGGGCGGCGAGCAGTACTTC.

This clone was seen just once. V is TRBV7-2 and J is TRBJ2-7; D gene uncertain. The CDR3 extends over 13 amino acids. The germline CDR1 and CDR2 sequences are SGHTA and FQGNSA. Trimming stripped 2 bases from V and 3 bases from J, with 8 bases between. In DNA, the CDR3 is TGTGCCAGCAGCTTACGTAGTGGCTACGAGCAGTACTTC. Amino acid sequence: CASSLRSGYEQYF.

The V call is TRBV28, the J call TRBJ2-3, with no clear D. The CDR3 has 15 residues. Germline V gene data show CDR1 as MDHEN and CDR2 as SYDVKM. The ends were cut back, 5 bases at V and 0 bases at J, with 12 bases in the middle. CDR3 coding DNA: TGTGCCAGCAGTCCCCGGGCAGCTAGCACAGATACGCAGTATTTT. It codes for CASSPRAASTDTQYF.

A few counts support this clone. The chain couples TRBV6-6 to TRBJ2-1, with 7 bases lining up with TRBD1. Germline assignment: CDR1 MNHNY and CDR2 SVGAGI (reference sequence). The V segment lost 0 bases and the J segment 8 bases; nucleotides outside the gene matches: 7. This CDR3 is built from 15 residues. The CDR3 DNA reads TGTGCCAGCAGTTACTCGGCAGGGGGAAGCGATGAGCAGTTCTTC. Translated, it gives CASSYSAGGSDEQFF.

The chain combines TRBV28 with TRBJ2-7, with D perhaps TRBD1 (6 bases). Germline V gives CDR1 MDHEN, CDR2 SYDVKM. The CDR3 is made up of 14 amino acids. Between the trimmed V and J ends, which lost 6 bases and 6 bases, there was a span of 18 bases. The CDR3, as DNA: TGTGCCAGCAGGGTAACAGGAAGAGGGGGCGAGCAGTACTTC. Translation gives CASRVTGRGGEQYF.

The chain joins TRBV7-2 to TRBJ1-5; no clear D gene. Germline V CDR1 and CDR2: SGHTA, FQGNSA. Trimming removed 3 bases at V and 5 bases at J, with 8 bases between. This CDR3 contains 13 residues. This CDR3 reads CASSLDLDQPQHF. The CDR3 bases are TGTGCCAGCAGCTTGGACCTGGATCAGCCCCAGCATTTT.

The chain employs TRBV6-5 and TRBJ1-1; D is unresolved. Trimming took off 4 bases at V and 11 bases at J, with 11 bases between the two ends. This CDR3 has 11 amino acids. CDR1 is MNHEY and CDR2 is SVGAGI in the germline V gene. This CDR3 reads CASSSGAAAFF. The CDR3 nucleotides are TGTGCCAGCAGTTCGGGAGCGGCGGCTTTCTTT.

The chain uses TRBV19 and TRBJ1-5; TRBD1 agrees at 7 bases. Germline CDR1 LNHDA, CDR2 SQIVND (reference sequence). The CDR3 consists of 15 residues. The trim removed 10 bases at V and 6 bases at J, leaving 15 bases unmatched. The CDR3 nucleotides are TGTGCCATCTCCGCAGGGGGTGCCGCAGGTCAGCCCCAGCATTTT. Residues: CAISAGGAAGQPQHF.

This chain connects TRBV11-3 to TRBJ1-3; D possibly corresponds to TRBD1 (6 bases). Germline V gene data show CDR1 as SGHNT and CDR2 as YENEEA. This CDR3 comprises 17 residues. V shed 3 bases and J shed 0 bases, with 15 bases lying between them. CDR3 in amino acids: CASSFPQGALSGNTIYF. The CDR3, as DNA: TGTGCCAGCAGCTTCCCACAGGGTGCACTCTCTGGAAACACCATATATTTT.

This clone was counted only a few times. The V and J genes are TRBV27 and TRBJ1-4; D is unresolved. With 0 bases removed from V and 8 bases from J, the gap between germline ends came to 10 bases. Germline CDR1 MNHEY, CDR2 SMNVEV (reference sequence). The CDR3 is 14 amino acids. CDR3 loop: CASSLSTVREKLFF. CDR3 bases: TGTGCCAGCAGTTTATCCACAGTGCGAGAAAAACTGTTTTTT. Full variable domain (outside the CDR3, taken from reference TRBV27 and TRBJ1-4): EAQVTQNPRYLITVTGKKLTVTCSQNMNHEYMSWYRQDPGLGLRQIYYSMNVEVTDKGDVPEGYKVSRKEKRNFPLILESPSPNQTSLYFCASSLSTVREKLFFGSGTQLSVL.

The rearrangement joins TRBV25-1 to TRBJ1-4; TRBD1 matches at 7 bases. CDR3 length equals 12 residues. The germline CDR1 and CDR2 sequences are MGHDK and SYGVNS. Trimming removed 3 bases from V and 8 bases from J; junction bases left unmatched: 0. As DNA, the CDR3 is TGTGCCAGCAGTGACAGGGGGGAAAAACTGTTTTTT. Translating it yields CASSDRGEKLFF.

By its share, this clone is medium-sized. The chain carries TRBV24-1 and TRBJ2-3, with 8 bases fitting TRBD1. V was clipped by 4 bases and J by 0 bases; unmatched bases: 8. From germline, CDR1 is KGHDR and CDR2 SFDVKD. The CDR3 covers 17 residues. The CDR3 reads CATSDPGQGTSTDTQYF. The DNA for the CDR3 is TGTGCCACCAGTGACCCTGGACAGGGCACTAGCACAGATACGCAGTATTTT.

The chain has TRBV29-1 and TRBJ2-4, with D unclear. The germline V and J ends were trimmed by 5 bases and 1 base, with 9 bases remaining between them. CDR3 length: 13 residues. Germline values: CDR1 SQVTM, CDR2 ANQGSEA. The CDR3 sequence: CSVFSGAKNIQYF. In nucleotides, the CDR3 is TGCAGCGTTTTTTCCGGGGCCAAAAACATTCAGTACTTC.

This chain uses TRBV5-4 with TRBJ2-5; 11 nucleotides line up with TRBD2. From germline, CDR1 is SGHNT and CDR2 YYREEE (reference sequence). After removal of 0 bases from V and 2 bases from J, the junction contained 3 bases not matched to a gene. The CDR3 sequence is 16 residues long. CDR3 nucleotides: TGTGCCAGCAGCTTGGTAGCGGGGGGGCGTCAAGAGACCCAGTACTTC. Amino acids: CASSLVAGGRQETQYF.

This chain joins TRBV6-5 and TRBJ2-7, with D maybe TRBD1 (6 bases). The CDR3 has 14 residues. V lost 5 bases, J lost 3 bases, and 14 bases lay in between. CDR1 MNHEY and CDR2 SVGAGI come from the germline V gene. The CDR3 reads CASSPTATGYEQYF. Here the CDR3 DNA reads TGTGCCAGCAGTCCAACAGCGACAGGCTACGAGCAGTACTTC.

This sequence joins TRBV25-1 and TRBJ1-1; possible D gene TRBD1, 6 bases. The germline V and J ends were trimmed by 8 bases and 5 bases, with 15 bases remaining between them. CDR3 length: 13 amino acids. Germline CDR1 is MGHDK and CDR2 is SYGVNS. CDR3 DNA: TGTGCCAGCGAAAGAGGGGGGCGAACTGAAGCTTTCTTT. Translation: CASERGGRTEAFF.

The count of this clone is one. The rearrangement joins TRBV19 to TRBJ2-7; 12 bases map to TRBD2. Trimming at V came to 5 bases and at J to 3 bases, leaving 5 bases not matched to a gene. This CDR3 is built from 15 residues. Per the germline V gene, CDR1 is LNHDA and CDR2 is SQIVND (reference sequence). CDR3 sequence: CASSARLAGDYEQYF. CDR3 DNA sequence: TGTGCCAGTAGTGCCCGACTAGCGGGAGACTACGAGCAGTACTTC. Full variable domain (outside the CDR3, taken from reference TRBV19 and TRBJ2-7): DGGITQSPKYLFRKEGQNVTLSCEQNLNHDAMYWYRQDPGQGLRLIYYSQIVNDFQKGDIAEGYSVSREKKESFPLTVTSAQKNPTAFYLCASSARLAGDYEQYFGPGTRLTVT.

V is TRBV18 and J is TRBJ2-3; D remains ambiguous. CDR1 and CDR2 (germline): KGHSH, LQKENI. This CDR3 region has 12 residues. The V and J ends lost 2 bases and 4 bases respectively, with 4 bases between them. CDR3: CASSPSSDTQYF. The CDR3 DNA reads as TGTGCCAGCTCACCAAGTTCAGATACGCAGTATTTT.

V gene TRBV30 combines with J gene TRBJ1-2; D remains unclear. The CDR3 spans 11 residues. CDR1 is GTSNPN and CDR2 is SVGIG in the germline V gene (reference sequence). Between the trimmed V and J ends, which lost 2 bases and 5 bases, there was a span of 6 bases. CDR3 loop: CAWSTMYGYTF. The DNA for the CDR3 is TGTGCCTGGAGTACTATGTATGGCTACACCTTC.

CDR3 DNA: TGTGCCAGCAGCGAGGGGGACAGGAAAAACACCATATATTTT. Translated, it gives CASSEGDRKNTIYF. The chain recombines TRBV9 with TRBJ1-3; 8 bases map to TRBD1. The V gene's germline CDR1 is SGDLS and CDR2 YYNGEE. V shed 3 bases and J 6 bases; nucleotides not matched to a gene: 5. The CDR3 consists of 14 residues.